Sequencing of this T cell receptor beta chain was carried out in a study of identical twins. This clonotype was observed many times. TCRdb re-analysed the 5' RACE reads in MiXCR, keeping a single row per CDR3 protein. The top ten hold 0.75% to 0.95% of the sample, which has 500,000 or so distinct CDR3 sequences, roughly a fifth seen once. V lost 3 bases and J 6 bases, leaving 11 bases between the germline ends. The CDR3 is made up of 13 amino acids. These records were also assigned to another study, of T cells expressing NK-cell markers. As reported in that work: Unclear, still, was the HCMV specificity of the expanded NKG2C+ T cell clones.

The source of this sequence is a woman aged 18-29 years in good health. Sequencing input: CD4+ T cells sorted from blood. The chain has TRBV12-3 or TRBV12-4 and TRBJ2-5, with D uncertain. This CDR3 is CASSLRSHKTQYF. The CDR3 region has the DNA TGTGCCAGCAGTTTGCGATCCCATAAGACCCAGTACTTC.